This T cell receptor beta chain was recovered during a study of shared clonotypes between healthy human individuals (dated by TCRdb to about 2020). Background for the entire study: The cohort comprised a couple of women and three men aged 18 to 49 years. Per donor, three plates each were used for CD4 naive and CD4 memory, two for CD8 naive, and one for CD8 memory. Blood TCR repertoires of a handful of healthy adults were deeply sequenced to estimate repertoire size and the extent of clonotype sharing between individuals. To increase sequencing depth and limit assay-specific biases, different laboratories used diverse techniques to prepare libraries and sequence TCR repertoires. Each donor's leukapheresis produced roughly between roughly 0.9 and 9 billion PBMCs.

Beyond this particular receptor, the publication reports: Higher generation probabilities were observed for clonotypes shared by all four sorted-subset donors than for non-shared clonotypes. Across a handful of donors, 5% to 6% of naive CD4, roughly 3.8% of naive CD8, roughly 2.2% of memory CD4, and under 0.45% of memory CD8 clonotypes were shared. Because the study included a small number of donors, the genetic and exposure-history diversity represented was limited. Pairwise subsampling led to the expectation that sequencing depth would affect the degree of clonotype sharing among donors. Estimated clonotype richness was generally larger for naive than for memory subsets. Sampling was restricted to blood, and TCR repertoires in tissue are likely to differ from TCR repertoires in blood. Incomplete sequencing was indicated by rarefaction of sorted-subset datasets, despite the large sequencing depth.

Donors were healthy HIV-negative adults with no recently reported acute infections or vaccinations. Every donor was a Caucasian adult living in Nashville, Tennessee, USA. Magnetic negative selection was used to enrich CD4+ T cells, after which naive cells were positively selected on CD45RA and the negative fraction became the memory subset. After blood collection by leukapheresis, PBMCs were isolated using Ficoll-Histopaque density gradient centrifugation and then cryopreserved in the vapor phase of liquid nitrogen. Analytical flow cytometry was used to check the purity and quantity of each magnetically sorted T cell population. Each sorted fraction had its genomic DNA isolated and then quantified by UV absorbance on a Nanodrop 2000c. From the cysteine up to the phenylalanine, the CDR3 has a length of 12 residues. Kept here is only the CDR3 DNA, which spans 36 bases and is read in frame from base 1. Between the V and J ends, shortened by 4 bases and 3 bases respectively, the junction contains 7 bases. Per the germline V gene, SGHDN is the CDR1 and FVKESK is the CDR2.

On this clone itself: This clone's antigen is unknown. Base qualities are not provided; no much larger clone lies one nucleotide away.

TCR CDR3 regions were amplified from genomic DNA by multiplex PCR using the deep immunoSEQ assay. Extracted genomic DNA from each cell subset was spread evenly across all wells of several immunoSEQ 96-well plates, with each plate serving as a replicate. For sorted subsets, around 0.2 ug genomic DNA, equal to 30,000 or so T cell genomes, was loaded into each replicate PCR. Purified libraries were measured with a Qubit 3.0 fluorometer, size-checked on a Bioanalyzer 2100, and measured again with the KAPA Library Quantification kit. A separate single-read 150-cycle Illumina NextSeq 550 flow cell was used to sequence each immunoSEQ 96-well plate. The published analysis was carried out like this. Because the immunoSEQ output held only junctional sequences and lacked quality scores, the filtering could not match the filtering applied to full-length reads. To assign V/J genes and CDR3, sequences were annotated against IMGT germline references using PyIR, a Python wrapper for IgBLAST v1.9. Reads were filtered out if the reads had weak V/J assignments (E-value above 1e-6), no CDR3, stop codons, out-of-frame junctions, or ambiguous translated residues. V3J clonotypes were defined by identical inferred V gene, J gene, and CDR3 amino acid sequence. Percentage overlap between repertoires was computed as shared unique clonotypes divided by the size of the smaller repertoire. Three approaches were used to assess repertoire richness: RTK rarefaction, the Chao1 estimator, and Recon v2.1 estimates of unobserved clonotypes. Generation probabilities were computed with OLGA for all TCRbeta clonotypes obtained by the gDNA method from four donors. TCRdb limited this immuneACCESS table to in-frame rearrangements with V and J called. A share of clones is missing; checked studies link under half to unresolved V genes, and the rest is unexplained. The V and J calls and clone size are taken from that table; D and trimming were inferred from the DNA. The sample has 2 million to 3 million clones on record, approximately 94% of them singletons. About 0.39% of the sample rests with the top ten.

Sequenced sample: naive CD4+ T cells from PBMCs. The cell subset or site tag for this specimen amounts to: CD45RA+ positively selected. The source of this sequence is a man between 18 and 29 years old in good health. Some clones in this sample may be carry-over from other donors' samples. The rearranged segments are TRBV14 and TRBJ2-7, with the D gene uncertain. The CDR3 corresponds to CASSRSGYEQYF. The DNA sequence is given as TGTGCCAGCAGCCGTTCCGGCTACGAGCAGTACTTC.